This T cell receptor beta chain appears in the sequencing data of a study of neurological immune-mediated disorders. Notes on the study in general: CDR3 amino acid sequences of expanded clones were not shared across subjects, a result suggesting private repertoires in all groups.

Healthy control participants comprised blood bank volunteers in Maryland, USA. This clonotype was detected ten times or more. Its antigen is not identified. The cDNA was generated through 5'RACE incorporating 10-nucleotide random UMIs. From 15-18 subjects, over 180 million TCR-beta sequences were obtained in each sequencing run. TCRdb used MiXCR to reprocess the 5' RACE reads, holding one entry per CDR3 protein. Here the sample spans 35,000 to 40,000 distinct CDR3 sequences, roughly 7% being singletons. Trimming stripped 2 bases from V and 4 bases from J, with 8 bases between. The CDR3 length is 13 residues. Germline V gives CDR1 MNHEY, CDR2 SVGAGI.

This receptor was obtained from a woman between 35 and 50 years old in good health. V usage is TRBV6-5 and J usage is TRBJ1-2; no clear D. The sequencing input was PBMCs. DNA for the CDR3: TGTGCCAGCAGTTACGCGACTAGCTATGGCTACACCTTC. It yields the protein CASSYATSYGYTF.